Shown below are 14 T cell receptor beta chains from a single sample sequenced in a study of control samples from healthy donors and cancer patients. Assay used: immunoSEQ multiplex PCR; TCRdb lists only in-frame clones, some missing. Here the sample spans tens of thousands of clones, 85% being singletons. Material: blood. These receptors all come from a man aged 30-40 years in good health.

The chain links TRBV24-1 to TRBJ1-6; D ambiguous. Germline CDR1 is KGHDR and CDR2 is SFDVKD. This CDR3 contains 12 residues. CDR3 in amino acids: CGEAFDNSPLHF. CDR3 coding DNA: TGTGGTGAGGCATTCGATAATTCACCCCTCCACTTT.

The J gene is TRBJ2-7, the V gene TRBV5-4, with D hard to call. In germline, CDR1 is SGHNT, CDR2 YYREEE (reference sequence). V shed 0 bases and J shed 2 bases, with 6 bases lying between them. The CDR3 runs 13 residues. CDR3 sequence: CASSLGKPYEQYF. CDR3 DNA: TGTGCCAGCAGCTTGGGAAAACCCTACGAGCAGTACTTC. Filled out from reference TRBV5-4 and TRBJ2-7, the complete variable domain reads ETGVTQSPTHLIKTRGQQVTLRCSSQSGHNTVSWYQQALGQGPQFIFQYYREEENGRGNFPPRFSGLQFPNYSSELNVNALELDDSALYLCASSLGKPYEQYFGPGTRLTVT.

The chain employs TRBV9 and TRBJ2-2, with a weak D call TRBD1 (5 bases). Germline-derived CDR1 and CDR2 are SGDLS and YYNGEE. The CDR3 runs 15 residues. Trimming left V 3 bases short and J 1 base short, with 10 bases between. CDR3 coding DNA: TGTGCCAGCAGCGGGGAAACAGGGAACACCGGGGAGCTGTTTTTT. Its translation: CASSGETGNTGELFF.

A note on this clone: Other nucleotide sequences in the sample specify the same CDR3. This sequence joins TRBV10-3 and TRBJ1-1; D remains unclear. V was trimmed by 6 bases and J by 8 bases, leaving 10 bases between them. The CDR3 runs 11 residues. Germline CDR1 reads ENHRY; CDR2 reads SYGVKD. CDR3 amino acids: CAISGLGEAFF. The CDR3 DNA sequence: TGTGCCATCAGCGGCTTGGGAGAAGCTTTCTTT.

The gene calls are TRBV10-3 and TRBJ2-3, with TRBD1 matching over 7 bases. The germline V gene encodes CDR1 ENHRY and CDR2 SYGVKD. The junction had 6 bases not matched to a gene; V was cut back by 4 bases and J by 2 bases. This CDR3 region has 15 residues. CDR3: CAISVQGVYTDTQYF. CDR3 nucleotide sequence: TGTGCCATCAGTGTCCAGGGGGTGTACACAGATACGCAGTATTTT.

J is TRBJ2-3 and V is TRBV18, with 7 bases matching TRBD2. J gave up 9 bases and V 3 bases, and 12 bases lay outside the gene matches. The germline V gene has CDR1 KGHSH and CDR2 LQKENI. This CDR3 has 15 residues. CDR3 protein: CASSPDSSGILTQYF. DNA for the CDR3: TGTGCCAGCTCACCCGACTCCAGCGGGATCCTGACGCAGTATTTT.

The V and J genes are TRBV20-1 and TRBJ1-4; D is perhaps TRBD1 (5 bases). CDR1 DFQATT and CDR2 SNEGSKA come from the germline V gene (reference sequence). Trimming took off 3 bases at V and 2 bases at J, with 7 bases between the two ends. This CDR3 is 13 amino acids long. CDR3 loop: CSASEGTNEKLFF. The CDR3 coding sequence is TGCAGTGCTAGTGAGGGGACTAATGAAAAACTGTTTTTT.

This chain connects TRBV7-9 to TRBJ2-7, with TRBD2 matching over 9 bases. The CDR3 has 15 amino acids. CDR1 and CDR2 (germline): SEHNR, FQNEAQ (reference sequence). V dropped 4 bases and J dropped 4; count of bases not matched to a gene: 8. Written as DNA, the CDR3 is TGTGCCAGCAGCTCTCAGACTAGCGGATTATACGAGCAGTACTTC. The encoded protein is CASSSQTSGLYEQYF.

The CDR3 DNA sequence: TGTGCCAGCAGCCCCGAGAGGACCGGCGGCTACACCTTC. Protein product: CASSPERTGGYTF. The chain links TRBV11-2 to TRBJ1-2, with D unresolved. With 5 bases removed from V and 8 bases from J, the gap between germline ends came to 15 bases. Germline V gene data show CDR1 as SGHAT and CDR2 as FQNNGV. The CDR3 length is 13 residues.

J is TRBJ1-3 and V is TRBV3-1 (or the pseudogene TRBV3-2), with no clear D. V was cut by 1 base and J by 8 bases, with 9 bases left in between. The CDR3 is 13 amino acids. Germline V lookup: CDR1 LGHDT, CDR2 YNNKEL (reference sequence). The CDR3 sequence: CASSQGKKDTIYF. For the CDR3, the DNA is TGTGCCAGCAGCCAAGGGAAAAAGGACACCATATATTTT.

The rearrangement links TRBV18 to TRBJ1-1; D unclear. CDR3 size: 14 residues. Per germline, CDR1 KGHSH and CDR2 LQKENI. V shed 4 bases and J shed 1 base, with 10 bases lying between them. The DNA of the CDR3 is TGTGCCAGCTCACGGTCCGGGAGGAACACTGAAGCTTTCTTT. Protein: CASSRSGRNTEAFF.

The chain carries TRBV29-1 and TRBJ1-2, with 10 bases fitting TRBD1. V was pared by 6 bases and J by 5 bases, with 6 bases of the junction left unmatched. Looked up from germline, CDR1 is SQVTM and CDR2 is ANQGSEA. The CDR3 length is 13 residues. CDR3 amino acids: CSVIGQGEYGYTF. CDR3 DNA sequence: TGCAGCGTGATAGGACAGGGGGAGTATGGCTACACCTTC.

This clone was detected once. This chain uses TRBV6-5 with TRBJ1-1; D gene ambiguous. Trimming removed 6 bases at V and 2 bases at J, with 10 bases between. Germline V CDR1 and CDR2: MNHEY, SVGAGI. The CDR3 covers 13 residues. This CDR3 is CASRETRNTEAFF. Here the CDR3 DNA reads TGTGCCAGCAGGGAGACACGCAACACTGAAGCTTTCTTT.

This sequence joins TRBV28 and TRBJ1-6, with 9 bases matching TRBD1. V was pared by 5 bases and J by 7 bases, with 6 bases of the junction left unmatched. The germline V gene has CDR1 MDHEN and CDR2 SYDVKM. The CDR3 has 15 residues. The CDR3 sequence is CASSPHRGPNSPLHF. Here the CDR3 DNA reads TGTGCCAGCAGTCCCCACAGGGGGCCCAATTCACCCCTCCACTTT. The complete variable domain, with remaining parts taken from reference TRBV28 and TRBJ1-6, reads DVKVTQSSRYLVKRTGEKVFLECVQDMDHENMFWYRQDPGLGLRLIYFSYDVKMKEKGDIPEGYSVSREKKERFSLILESASTNQTSMYLCASSPHRGPNSPLHFGNGTRLTVT.